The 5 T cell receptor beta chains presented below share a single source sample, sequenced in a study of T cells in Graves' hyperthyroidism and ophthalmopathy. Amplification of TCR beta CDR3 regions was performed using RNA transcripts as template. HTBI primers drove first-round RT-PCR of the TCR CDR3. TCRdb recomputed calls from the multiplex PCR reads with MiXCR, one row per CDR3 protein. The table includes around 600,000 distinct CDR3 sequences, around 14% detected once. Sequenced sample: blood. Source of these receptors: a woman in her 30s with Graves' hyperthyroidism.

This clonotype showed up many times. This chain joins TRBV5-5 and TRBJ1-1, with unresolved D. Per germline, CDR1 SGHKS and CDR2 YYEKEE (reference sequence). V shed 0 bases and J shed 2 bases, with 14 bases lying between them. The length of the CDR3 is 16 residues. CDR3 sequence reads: CASSLATYPGNTEAFF. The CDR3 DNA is TGTGCCAGCAGCTTGGCCACGTATCCAGGAAACACTGAAGCTTTCTTT.

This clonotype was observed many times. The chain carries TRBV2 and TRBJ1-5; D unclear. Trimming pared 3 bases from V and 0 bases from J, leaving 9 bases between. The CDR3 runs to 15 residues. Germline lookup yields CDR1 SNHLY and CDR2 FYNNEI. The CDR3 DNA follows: TGTGCCAGCAGTGATCCCAGATATAGCAATCAGCCCCAGCATTTT. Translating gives CASSDPRYSNQPQHF.

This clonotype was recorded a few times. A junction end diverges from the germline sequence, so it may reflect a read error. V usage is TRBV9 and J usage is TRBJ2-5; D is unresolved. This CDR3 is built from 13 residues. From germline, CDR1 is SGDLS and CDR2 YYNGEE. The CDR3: CASSPTTQEAQYF. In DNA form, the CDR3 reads TGTGCCAGCAGCCCGACAACTCAAGAGGCCCAGTACTTC.

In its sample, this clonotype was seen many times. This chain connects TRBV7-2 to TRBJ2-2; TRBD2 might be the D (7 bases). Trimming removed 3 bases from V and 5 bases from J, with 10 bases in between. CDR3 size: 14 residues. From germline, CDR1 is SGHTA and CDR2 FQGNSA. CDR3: CASSLGGRTGELFF. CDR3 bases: TGTGCCAGCAGCTTGGGGGGGCGAACCGGGGAGCTGTTTTTT.

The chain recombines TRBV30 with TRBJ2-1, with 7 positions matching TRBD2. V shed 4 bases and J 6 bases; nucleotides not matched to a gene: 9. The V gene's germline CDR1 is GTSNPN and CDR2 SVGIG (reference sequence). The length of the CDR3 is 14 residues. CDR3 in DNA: TGTGCCTGGATGTATACAGCGGGACGCAATGAGCAGTTCTTC. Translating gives CAWMYTAGRNEQFF.